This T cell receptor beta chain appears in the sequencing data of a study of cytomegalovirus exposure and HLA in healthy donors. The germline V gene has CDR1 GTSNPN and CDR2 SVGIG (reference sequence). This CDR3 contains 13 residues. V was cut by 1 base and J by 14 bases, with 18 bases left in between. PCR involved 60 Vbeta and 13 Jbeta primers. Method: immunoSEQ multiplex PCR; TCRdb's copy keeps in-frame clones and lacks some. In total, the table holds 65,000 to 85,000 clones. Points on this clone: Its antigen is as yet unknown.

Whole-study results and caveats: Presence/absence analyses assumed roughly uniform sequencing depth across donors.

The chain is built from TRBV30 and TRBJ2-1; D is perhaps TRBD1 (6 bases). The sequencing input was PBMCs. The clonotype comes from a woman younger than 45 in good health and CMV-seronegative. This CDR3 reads CAWSGLDSGKEFF. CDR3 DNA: TGTGCCTGGAGTGGACTGGACAGTGGTAAGGAGTTCTTC.